The 15 T cell receptor beta chains presented below share a single source sample, sequenced in a study of T cell changes during pregnancy in multiple sclerosis. Sequenced by immunoSEQ multiplex PCR; TCRdb stores in-frame clones only, minus some. Of 60,000 or so clones in the sample, 80% to 95% were seen once. The starting material was CD4+ T cells from peripheral blood mononuclear cells, obtained before pregnancy. The receptors shown here come from a female donor with multiple sclerosis, enrolled in a pregnancy study.

This rearrangement joins TRBV29-1 to TRBJ1-1; D call uncertain. The length of the CDR3 is 11 residues. Trimming stripped 4 bases from V and 2 bases from J, with 5 bases between. Germline CDR1 SQVTM, CDR2 ANQGSEA. The CDR3 protein is CSVVANTEAFF. The CDR3 nucleotides are TGCAGCGTTGTAGCCAACACTGAAGCTTTCTTT.

This chain connects TRBV5-8 to TRBJ1-5, with a possible D match to TRBD1 (6 bases). Deletions cut 1 base from V and 4 bases from J, with 9 bases between. The CDR3 spans 14 residues. Germline lookup yields CDR1 SGHTS and CDR2 YDEGEE. In DNA, the CDR3 is TGTGCCAGCAGCTTGAGGACAGCAAATCAGCCCCAGCATTTT. It encodes CASSLRTANQPQHF. Looking up the rest from reference TRBV5-8 and TRBJ1-5 gives the full variable domain: EAGVTQSPTHLIKTRGQQATLRCSPISGHTSVYWYQQALGLGLQFLLWYDEGEERNRGNFPPRFSGRQFPNYSSELNVNALELEDSALYLCASSLRTANQPQHFGDGTRLSIL.

The chain uses TRBV30 and TRBJ2-4, with TRBD2 as a possible D gene (5 bases). The V end lost 1 base, the J end lost 2 bases, and 15 bases lay between the germline ends. The CDR3 is made up of 16 amino acids. Germline values: CDR1 GTSNPN, CDR2 SVGIG (reference sequence). The CDR3 DNA follows: TGTGCCTGGAGTGGAGGAGGTACTGGGCCCAAAAACATTCAGTACTTC. Translated: CAWSGGGTGPKNIQYF.

The rearrangement joins TRBV19 to TRBJ2-2; D is possibly TRBD2 (6 bases). Germline CDR1 is LNHDA and CDR2 is SQIVND (reference sequence). The CDR3 covers 15 residues. V lost 1 base to trimming and J lost 7 bases, with 13 bases between them. The DNA of the CDR3 is TGTGCCAGTAGTATAGCGGGAGATATTGGCGGGGAGCTGTTTTTT. Translated: CASSIAGDIGGELFF.

The chain joins TRBV5-4 to TRBJ2-1, with TRBD2 matching over 13 bases. The V segment lost 4 bases and the J segment 6 bases; nucleotides outside the gene matches: 13. CDR1 SGHNT and CDR2 YYREEE come from the germline V gene (reference sequence). The CDR3 loop spans 18 amino acids. In DNA, the CDR3 is TGTGCCAGCAGCCCATTCCCAATACTAGCGGGAGGGCCCAATGAGCAGTTCTTC. Its protein product is CASSPFPILAGGPNEQFF.

The V and J genes are TRBV25-1 and TRBJ2-1, with TRBD1 matching over 9 bases. Germline V CDR1 and CDR2: MGHDK, SYGVNS. This CDR3 comprises 17 residues. V shed 3 bases and J 8 bases; nucleotides not matched to a gene: 14. The CDR3, as DNA: TGTGCCAGCAGTGACATTGGGGGGACAGGGTTCGGGTATGAGCAGTTCTTC. Its protein is CASSDIGGTGFGYEQFF. The variable domain in full, completed from reference TRBV25-1 and TRBJ2-1, reads EADIYQTPRYLVIGTGKKITLECSQTMGHDKMYWYQQDPGMELHLIHYSYGVNSTEKGDLSSESTVSRIRTEHFPLTLESARPSHTSQYLCASSDIGGTGFGYEQFFGPGTRLTVL.

V is TRBV5-8 and J is TRBJ1-3; D is uncertain. V lost 10 bases to trimming and J lost 4 bases, with 9 bases between them. This CDR3 is 11 amino acids long. CDR1 and CDR2 from the germline V gene are SGHTS and YDEGEE. The CDR3 DNA reads TGTGCCTCAACTAGGGGAAACACCATATATTTT. As protein: CASTRGNTIYF.

This chain uses TRBV5-4 with TRBJ2-7, with 7 bases lining up with TRBD2. Germline V gene data show CDR1 as SGHNT and CDR2 as YYREEE (reference sequence). The CDR3 runs to 16 residues. J was trimmed by 0 bases and V by 3 bases; bases with no gene match: 9. This CDR3 is CASSWGSGGVSYEQYF. CDR3 DNA: TGTGCCAGCAGCTGGGGGTCGGGGGGAGTCTCCTACGAGCAGTACTTC.

The chain uses TRBV7-9 and TRBJ1-3; 8 bases map to TRBD1. This CDR3 has 17 residues. The V gene end was trimmed by 5 bases and the J gene end by 0 bases; junction bases not matched to a gene: 9. In germline, CDR1 is SEHNR, CDR2 FQNEAQ (reference sequence). The DNA of the CDR3 is TGTGCCAGCAGCACGTCCGGGACAGGACTCTCTGGAAACACCATATATTTT. Residues: CASSTSGTGLSGNTIYF. Combining the CDR3 with reference TRBV7-9 and TRBJ1-3 gives the whole variable domain DTGVSQNPRHKITKRGQNVTFRCDPISEHNRLYWYRQTLGQGPEFLTYFQNEAQLEKSRLLSDRFSAERPKGSFSTLEIQRTEQGDSAMYLCASSTSGTGLSGNTIYFGEGSWLTVV.

The V call is TRBV7-9, the J call TRBJ2-1; a weak D match, TRBD1 (6 bases). There are 13 residues in the CDR3. The germline gives CDR1 SEHNR, CDR2 FQNEAQ (reference sequence). V dropped 6 bases and J dropped 13 bases, with 19 bases sitting between them. As DNA, the CDR3 is TGTGCCAGCAGTCCTCTACAGGGAAGAGGACAGTTCTTC. Translated, it gives CASSPLQGRGQFF.

The chain couples TRBV6-5 to TRBJ1-2, with a possible D match to TRBD1 (5 bases). The ends were cut back, 6 bases at V and 6 bases at J, with 17 bases in the middle. CDR3 length: 14 amino acids. Germline lookup yields CDR1 MNHEY and CDR2 SVGAGI. This CDR3 reads CASRSQGYGNGYTF. The CDR3 DNA reads TGTGCCAGCAGGTCGCAGGGTTATGGTAATGGCTACACCTTC.

V and J are TRBV7-9 and TRBJ2-1; 8 positions agree with TRBD1. Per the germline V gene, CDR1 is SEHNR and CDR2 is FQNEAQ (reference sequence). The CDR3 runs to 14 residues. J lost 7 bases, V lost 5 bases, and 7 bases had no gene match. The CDR3 DNA reads as TGTGCCAGCAGCCGTCCGGGACAGGTTAATGAGCAGTTCTTC. Translated, it gives CASSRPGQVNEQFF. Looking up the rest from reference TRBV7-9 and TRBJ2-1 gives the full variable domain: DTGVSQNPRHKITKRGQNVTFRCDPISEHNRLYWYRQTLGQGPEFLTYFQNEAQLEKSRLLSDRFSAERPKGSFSTLEIQRTEQGDSAMYLCASSRPGQVNEQFFGPGTRLTVL.

The CDR3 DNA is TGCGCCAGCAGCCCGGGGGAGGCCTACGAGCAGTACTTC. This encodes CASSPGEAYEQYF. J is TRBJ2-7 and V is TRBV5-1; D is perhaps TRBD2 (6 bases). Trimming left V 4 bases short and J 2 bases short, with 10 bases between. The CDR3 has 13 residues. Looked up from germline, CDR1 is SGHRS and CDR2 is YFSETQ. The full variable domain, its missing parts supplied by reference TRBV5-1 and TRBJ2-7, is KAGVTQTPRYLIKTRGQQVTLSCSPISGHRSVSWYQQTPGQGLQFLFEYFSETQRNKGNFPGRFSGRQFSNSRSEMNVSTLELGDSALYLCASSPGEAYEQYFGPGTRLTVT.

The CDR3 region is CASGQGEKLFF. Here the CDR3 DNA reads TGTGCCTCGGGACAGGGCGAAAAACTGTTTTTT. J is TRBJ1-4 and V is TRBV30, with 9 positions matching TRBD1. Losses at the gene ends were 7 bases for V and 8 bases for J; bases not matched to a gene: 2. Germline assignment: CDR1 GTSNPN and CDR2 SVGIG (reference sequence). The CDR3 runs 11 residues.

The chain combines TRBV19 with TRBJ2-7; possible D gene TRBD1, 5 bases. The CDR3 loop spans 13 amino acids. The V and J ends lost 4 bases and 1 base respectively, with 8 bases between them. CDR1 LNHDA and CDR2 SQIVND come from the germline V gene (reference sequence). Written as DNA, the CDR3 is TGTGCCAGTAGTAGGACACTGTCCTACGAGCAGTACTTC. Its translation is CASSRTLSYEQYF.